This T cell receptor (beta chain) was recovered during a study of cytomegalovirus exposure and HLA in healthy donors. Every donor was a healthy person donating bone marrow. The PCR used 60 Vbeta and 13 Jbeta primers. Assay used: immunoSEQ multiplex PCR; TCRdb lists only in-frame clones, some missing. The sample holds around 130,000 clones, 50% to 80% seen once. Trimming at V came to 10 bases and at J to 0 bases, leaving 8 bases not matched to a gene. Looked up from germline, CDR1 is MGHRA and CDR2 is YSYEKL. The length of the CDR3 is 14 residues. This chain uses TRBV4-1 with TRBJ1-1; TRBD1 matches 7 bases. The material sequenced was PBMCs. The clonotype was recovered from a woman between 35 and 50 years old in good health and CMV-seropositive. CDR3 bases: TGCGCCACCGAGGAGACAGGGATGAACACTGAAGCTTTCTTT. It specifies CATEETGMNTEAFF.